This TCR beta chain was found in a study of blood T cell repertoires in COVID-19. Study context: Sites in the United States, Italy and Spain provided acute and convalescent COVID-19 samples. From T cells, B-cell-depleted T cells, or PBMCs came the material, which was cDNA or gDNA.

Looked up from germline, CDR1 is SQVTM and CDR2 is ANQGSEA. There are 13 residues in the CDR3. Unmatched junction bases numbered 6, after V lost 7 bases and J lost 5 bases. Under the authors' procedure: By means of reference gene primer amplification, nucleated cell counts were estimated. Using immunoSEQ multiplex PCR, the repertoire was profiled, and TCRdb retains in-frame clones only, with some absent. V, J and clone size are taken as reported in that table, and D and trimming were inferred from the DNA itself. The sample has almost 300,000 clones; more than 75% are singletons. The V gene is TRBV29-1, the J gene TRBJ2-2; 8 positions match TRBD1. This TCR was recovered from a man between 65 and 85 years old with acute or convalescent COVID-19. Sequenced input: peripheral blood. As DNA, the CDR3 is TGCAGCGCCTGGGACAGGCGGACCGGGGAGCTGTTTTTT. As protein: CSAWDRRTGELFF.